This is a list of T cell receptor beta chains from one sample in a study of T cell responses to AZD1222 COVID-19 vaccine. Here immunoSEQ multiplex PCR was the method, and the copy in TCRdb shows in-frame clones only, minus some. The data hold fewer than 100,000 clones, with approximately 85% observed a single time. Sequencing was performed on peripheral blood, taken on day 0 of AZD1222 vaccination. The source of these receptors is an adult in good health. CDR3s leave out the opening cysteine and the closing phenylalanine or tryptophan.

v_gene	j_gene	CDR3aa
TRBV5-1	TRBJ1-1	ASSLGLPNTEAF
TRBV7-7	TRBJ2-1	ASSSGDTPFNEQF
TRBV28	TRBJ1-5	ASSPAEGYQPQH
TRBV6-5	TRBJ1-2	ASSYGAHGLGGYT
TRBV6-5	TRBJ1-6	ASRQTVNSPLH
TRBV10-2	TRBJ1-2	ASRETPTPYGGYGYT
TRBV4-1	TRBJ2-3	ASSQVALAGGHADTQY
TRBV28	TRBJ1-2	ASSLAGASRYGYT
TRBV6-5	TRBJ1-3	ASSSQTTGNTIY
TRBV6-2/TRBV6-3	TRBJ1-1	ASSPRTEAF
TRBV24-1	TRBJ2-1	ATSDLGGRSYNEQF
TRBV7-9	TRBJ2-1	ASSLRQGAVNEQF
TRBV4-2	TRBJ1-6	ASSQERGQGSPLH
TRBV13	TRBJ1-3	ASSLVGSGNTIY
TRBV11-1	TRBJ1-2	ASSRETGPYGYT
TRBV6-5	TRBJ1-3	ASTPGRSSGNTIY
TRBV6-5	TRBJ1-1	ASSYRAGNTEAF
TRBV27	TRBJ1-6	ASSWGRSHINNSPLH
TRBV4-3	TRBJ2-7	ASSQDYRSGLEQY
TRBV27	TRBJ2-7	ASSLLKTYEQY
TRBV7-3	TRBJ2-3	ASSPFSGTDTQY
TRBV10-1	TRBJ1-5	ASSESYRNNQPQH
TRBV30	TRBJ2-7	ACAGGSYEQY
TRBV7-2	TRBJ1-5	ASSPLSRGGNQPQH
TRBV28	TRBJ1-2	ATLGTPNYGYT
TRBV4-1	TRBJ2-7	ASSQGQGADEQY
TRBV6-5	TRBJ1-3	ASSYGSVLAGNTIY
TRBV4-3	TRBJ1-2	ASSQDKGITNYGYT
TRBV11-2	TRBJ2-2	ASSLAPPGSTLYPGELF
TRBV5-1	TRBJ1-2	ASSLSGRNNGYT
TRBV20-1	TRBJ1-2	SASWGAMVGYT
TRBV28	TRBJ2-3	ASSAPWTVVEDTQY
TRBV2	TRBJ2-1	ASIPGLSQF
TRBV30	TRBJ1-6	AGKRQDNSPLH
TRBV7-2	TRBJ1-4	ASSLYGRTNEKLF
TRBV5-6	TRBJ2-7	ASSAFSGGQSYEQY
TRBV4-3	TRBJ2-1	ASSQDRQYEQF
TRBV19	TRBJ1-5	ASSIGRAGNQPQH
TRBV12-3/TRBV12-4	TRBJ1-5	ASSLTGPQH
TRBV5-8	TRBJ1-1	ASSLGRNTEAF
TRBV5-6	TRBJ2-5	ASSQKSTGNWGTQY
TRBV18	TRBJ2-7	ASSPAGGREQY
TRBV7-2	TRBJ2-5	ASSLRSSVYQETQY
TRBV9	TRBJ1-2	ASSARQDTYGYT
TRBV5-4	TRBJ1-5	ASSPGTGPNQPQH
TRBV9	TRBJ1-5	ASSVGFNQPQH
TRBV6-4	TRBJ1-1	ASSDSYTFRDTEAF
TRBV2	TRBJ1-6	ASSGWSGSSYNSPLH
TRBV25-1	TRBJ1-2	ASSGIRDRGAYGYT
TRBV28	TRBJ1-2	ASSSNGYT
TRBV7-9	TRBJ2-5	ASSSPLGKETQY
TRBV6-2/TRBV6-3	TRBJ2-1	ASSYVVNEQF
TRBV7-3	TRBJ2-1	ASSLNSRGATHNEQF
TRBV7-2	TRBJ2-5	ATSSIQETQY
TRBV29-1	TRBJ2-7	SVELPRQGTAYEQY